The rows below give T cell receptor beta chains drawn from one sample of a study of blood T cells in healthy people across ages. Using its own MiXCR run on the 5' RACE reads, TCRdb lists one record per CDR3 protein. The repertoire holds hundreds of thousands of distinct CDR3 sequences, around half seen once, with approximately 23% in the top ten. The sequenced sample was blood. The receptors stem from a man aged 80 or over in good health. Both conserved end residues are part of each CDR3. The order of the fields is clone size, CDR3 length, D gene, J gene, V gene, CDR3 DNA, CDR3 protein. A D gene is named only where the DNA matches it firmly. A clone size is listed for some rows: how often the clone was seen (once, few, many), or a class if it is expanded.

size: -
length: 15
D: -
J: TRBJ2-7
V: TRBV20-1
DNA: TGCAGTGCTAGAGATTCGGGCAGACAGTTCTCCGAGCAGTACTTC
CDR3: CSARDSGRQFSEQYF

size: -
length: 15
D: -
J: TRBJ2-7
V: TRBV27
DNA: TGTGCCAGCAGTTTATATAGGGGTTTCGCCTACGAGCAGTACTTC
CDR3: CASSLYRGFAYEQYF

size: many
length: 14
D: TRBD1
J: TRBJ1-2
V: TRBV6-5
DNA: TGTGCCAGCACGACAGGGGGCGAGGGATATGGCTACACCTTC
CDR3: CASTTGGEGYGYTF

size: -
length: 16
D: -
J: TRBJ1-2
V: TRBV7-2
DNA: TGTGCCAGCAGCTTAGGAACGGGGGCGGGTAACTATGGCTACACCTTC
CDR3: CASSLGTGAGNYGYTF

size: -
length: 16
D: TRBD1
J: TRBJ1-4
V: TRBV3-1
DNA: TGTGCCAGCAGCCAAGGACAGGGGGCCGGTAATGAAAAACTGTTTTTT
CDR3: CASSQGQGAGNEKLFF

size: few
length: 17
D: TRBD2
J: TRBJ2-1
V: TRBV20-1
DNA: TGCAGTGCTAGAGCGGCTAGCGGAGCCTCGAACTACAATGAGCAGTTCTTC
CDR3: CSARAASGASNYNEQFF

size: few
length: 15
D: -
J: TRBJ2-3
V: TRBV7-3
DNA: TGTGCCAGCAGCTTAGGGGGGGGCGGACGGGATACGCAGTATTTT
CDR3: CASSLGGGGRDTQYF

size: once
length: 15
D: -
J: TRBJ2-3
V: TRBV4-1
DNA: TGCGCCAGCAGCCCCCGGGACCTGGGCACAGATACGCAGTATTTT
CDR3: CASSPRDLGTDTQYF

size: few
length: 14
D: -
J: TRBJ2-1
V: TRBV7-2
DNA: TGTGCCAGCTCCGGTCGGGGCGGATACAATGAGCAGTTCTTC
CDR3: CASSGRGGYNEQFF

size: -
length: 15
D: -
J: TRBJ1-2
V: TRBV7-2
DNA: TGTGCCAGCAGCTTAGGTTTTGGGGCCCACTATGGCTACACCTTC
CDR3: CASSLGFGAHYGYTF

size: -
length: 14
D: -
J: TRBJ1-4
V: TRBV7-2
DNA: TGTGCCAGCAGCTTAGCTGGGGGCGCATACAATCTGTTTTTT
CDR3: CASSLAGGAYNLFF

size: -
length: 15
D: -
J: TRBJ1-5
V: TRBV20-1
DNA: TGCAGTGCTAGGTCCTACAGGGAGCCCAATCAGCCCCAGCATTTT
CDR3: CSARSYREPNQPQHF

size: few
length: 15
D: -
J: TRBJ2-5
V: TRBV7-9
DNA: TGTGCCAGCAGCCCGGATAGGCTGGGACAAGAGACCCAGTACTTC
CDR3: CASSPDRLGQETQYF

size: few
length: 15
D: -
J: TRBJ2-6
V: TRBV7-2
DNA: TGTGCCAGCAGCTTCGACAGCACTGGGGCCAACGTCCTGACTTTC
CDR3: CASSFDSTGANVLTF

size: many
length: 13
D: -
J: TRBJ1-2
V: TRBV6-6
DNA: TGTGCCAGCAGTCGTTCCGGGTACTATGGCTACACCTTC
CDR3: CASSRSGYYGYTF

size: few
length: 13
D: -
J: TRBJ2-4
V: TRBV5-1
DNA: TGCGCCAGCAGCTTGGGAGTACGAAGCGAAGGGTACTTC
CDR3: CASSLGVRSEGYF

size: -
length: 14
D: -
J: TRBJ2-3
V: TRBV3-1
DNA: TGTGCCAGCAGCCAAGCGACCCCCACAGATACGCAGTATTTT
CDR3: CASSQATPTDTQYF

size: -
length: 13
D: -
J: TRBJ1-4
V: TRBV7-8
DNA: TGTGCCAGCAGCCTACTTCCAGCCGAAAAACTGTTTTTT
CDR3: CASSLLPAEKLFF

size: few
length: 13
D: -
J: TRBJ1-5
V: TRBV7-8
DNA: TGTGCCAGCAGCCCAGGACAGTATCAGCCCCAGCATTTT
CDR3: CASSPGQYQPQHF

size: -
length: 14
D: TRBD2
J: TRBJ2-5
V: TRBV20-1
DNA: TGCAGCGCCTGGACGGGGGGAGGTGGAGAGACCCAGTACTTC
CDR3: CSAWTGGGGETQYF

size: -
length: 15
D: TRBD2
J: TRBJ2-7
V: TRBV7-2
DNA: TGTGCCAGCAGCTTCGGCGGGAGGGCCAAGTACGAGCAGTACTTC
CDR3: CASSFGGRAKYEQYF

size: -
length: 13
D: -
J: TRBJ2-3
V: TRBV12-3/TRBV12-4
DNA: TGTGCCTGCAGGACGACCACACTGGGTACGCAGTATTTT
CDR3: CACRTTTLGTQYF

size: -
length: 14
D: TRBD2
J: TRBJ2-5
V: TRBV29-1
DNA: TGCAGCGTTCTGGCTAGCGGGAGAAGGGGGACCCAGTACTTC
CDR3: CSVLASGRRGTQYF

size: -
length: 16
D: TRBD2
J: TRBJ2-6
V: TRBV6-2/TRBV6-3
DNA: TGTGCCAGCAGTTATGCGGGGGGAGGTGGGGCCAACGTCCTGACTTTC
CDR3: CASSYAGGGGANVLTF

size: -
length: 15
D: -
J: TRBJ2-3
V: TRBV10-3
DNA: TGTGCCATCAGTGGGGGCAGGGACCTCACAGATACGCAGTATTTT
CDR3: CAISGGRDLTDTQYF

size: once
length: 17
D: TRBD2
J: TRBJ2-5
V: TRBV4-3
DNA: TGCGCCAGCAGCCAAGATAGCAAACTAGCGGGGGGTCGGCAGCAGTACTTC
CDR3: CASSQDSKLAGGRQQYF

size: -
length: 13
D: TRBD2
J: TRBJ2-1
V: TRBV20-1
DNA: TGCAGTGTACGGCGGGGGGGCCGGAATGAGCAGTTCTTC
CDR3: CSVRRGGRNEQFF

size: few
length: 16
D: -
J: TRBJ2-5
V: TRBV28
DNA: TGTGCCAGCAGTTTTCGTCGGGGGCGCCCGGGAGAGACCCAGTACTTC
CDR3: CASSFRRGRPGETQYF

size: few
length: 15
D: TRBD1
J: TRBJ2-1
V: TRBV29-1
DNA: TGCAGCGTCGCTCCCTACAGGGGCCATCACAATGAGCAGTTCTTC
CDR3: CSVAPYRGHHNEQFF